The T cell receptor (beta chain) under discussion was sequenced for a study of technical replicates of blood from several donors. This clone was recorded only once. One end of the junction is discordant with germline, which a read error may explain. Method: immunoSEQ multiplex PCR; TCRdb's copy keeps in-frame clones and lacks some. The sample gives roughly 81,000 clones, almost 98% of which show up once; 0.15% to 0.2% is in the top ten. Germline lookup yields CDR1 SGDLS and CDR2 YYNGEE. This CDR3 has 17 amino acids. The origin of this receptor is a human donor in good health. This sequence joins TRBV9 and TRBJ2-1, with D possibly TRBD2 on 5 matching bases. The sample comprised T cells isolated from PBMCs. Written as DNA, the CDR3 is TGTGCCAGCAGCGTAACCCCGAGCGGACCCTCCAACAATGAGCAGTTCTTC. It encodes CASSVTPSGPSNNEQFF.